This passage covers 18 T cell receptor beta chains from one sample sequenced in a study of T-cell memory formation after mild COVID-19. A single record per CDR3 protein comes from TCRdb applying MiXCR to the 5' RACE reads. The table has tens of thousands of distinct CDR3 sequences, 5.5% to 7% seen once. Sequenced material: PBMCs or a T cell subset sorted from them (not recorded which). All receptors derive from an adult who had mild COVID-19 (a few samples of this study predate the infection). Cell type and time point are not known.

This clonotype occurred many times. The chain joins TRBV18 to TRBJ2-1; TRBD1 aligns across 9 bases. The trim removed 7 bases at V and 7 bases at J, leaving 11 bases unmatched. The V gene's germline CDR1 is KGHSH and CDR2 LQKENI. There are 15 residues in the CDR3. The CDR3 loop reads CASCSPGQGVNEQFF. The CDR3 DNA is TGTGCCAGCTGTTCTCCGGGACAGGGAGTAAATGAGCAGTTCTTC.

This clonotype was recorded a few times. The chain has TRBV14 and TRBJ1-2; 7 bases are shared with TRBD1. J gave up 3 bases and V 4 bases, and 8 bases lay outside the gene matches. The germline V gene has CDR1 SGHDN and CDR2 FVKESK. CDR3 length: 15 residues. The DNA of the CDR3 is TGTGCCAGCAGCCCCCGGGACAGAGTACACTATGGCTACACCTTC. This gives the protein CASSPRDRVHYGYTF.

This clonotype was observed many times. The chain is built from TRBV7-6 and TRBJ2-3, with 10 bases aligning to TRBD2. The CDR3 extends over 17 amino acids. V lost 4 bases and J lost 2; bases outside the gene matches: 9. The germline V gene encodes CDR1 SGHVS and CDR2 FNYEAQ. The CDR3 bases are TGTGCCAGCAGCTCCCGGACTAGCGGACGATTCACAGATACGCAGTATTTT. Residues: CASSSRTSGRFTDTQYF.

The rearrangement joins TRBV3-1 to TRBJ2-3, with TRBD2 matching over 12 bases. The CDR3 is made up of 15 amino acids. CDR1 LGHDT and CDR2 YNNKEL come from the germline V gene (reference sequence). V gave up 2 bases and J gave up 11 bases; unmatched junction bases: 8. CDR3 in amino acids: CASSQPSGGAFGQYF. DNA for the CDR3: TGTGCCAGCAGCCAACCTAGCGGGGGGGCCTTTGGGCAGTATTTT.

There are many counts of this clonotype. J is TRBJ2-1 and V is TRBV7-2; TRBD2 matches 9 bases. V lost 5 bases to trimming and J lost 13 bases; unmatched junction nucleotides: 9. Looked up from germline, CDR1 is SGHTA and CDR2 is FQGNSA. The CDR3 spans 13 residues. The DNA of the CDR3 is TGTGCCAGCAGCGCGGGGGGGTCTCGTTCTCAGTTCTTC. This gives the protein CASSAGGSRSQFF.

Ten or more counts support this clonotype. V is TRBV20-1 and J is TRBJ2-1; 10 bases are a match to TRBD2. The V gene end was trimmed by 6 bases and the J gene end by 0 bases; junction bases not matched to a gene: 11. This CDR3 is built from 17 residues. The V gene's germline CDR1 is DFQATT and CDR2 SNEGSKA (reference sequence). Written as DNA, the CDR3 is TGCAGTGCCCCACTAGCGGGATCATTAAGCTCCTACAATGAGCAGTTCTTC. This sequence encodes CSAPLAGSLSSYNEQFF.

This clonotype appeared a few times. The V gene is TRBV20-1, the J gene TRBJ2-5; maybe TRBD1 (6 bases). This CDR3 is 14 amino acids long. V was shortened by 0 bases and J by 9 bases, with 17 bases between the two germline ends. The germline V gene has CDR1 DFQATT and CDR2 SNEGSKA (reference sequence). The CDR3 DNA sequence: TGCAGTGCTAGAGATCCCATGCTAAAGGGGGCCCAGTACTTC. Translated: CSARDPMLKGAQYF.

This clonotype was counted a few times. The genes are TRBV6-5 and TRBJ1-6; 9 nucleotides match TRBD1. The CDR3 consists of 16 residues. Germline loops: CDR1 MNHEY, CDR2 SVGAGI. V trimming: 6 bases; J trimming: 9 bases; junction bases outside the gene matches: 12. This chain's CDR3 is CASRQGANSRISPLHF. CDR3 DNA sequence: TGTGCCAGCAGACAGGGGGCAAATAGTAGAATTTCACCCCTCCACTTT.

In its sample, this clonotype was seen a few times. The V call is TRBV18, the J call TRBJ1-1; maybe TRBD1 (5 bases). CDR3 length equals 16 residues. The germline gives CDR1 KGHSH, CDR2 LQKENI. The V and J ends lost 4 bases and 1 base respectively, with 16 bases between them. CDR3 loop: CASSRAGVSGNTEAFF. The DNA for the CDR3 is TGTGCCAGCTCACGGGCGGGGGTAAGCGGGAACACTGAAGCTTTCTTT.

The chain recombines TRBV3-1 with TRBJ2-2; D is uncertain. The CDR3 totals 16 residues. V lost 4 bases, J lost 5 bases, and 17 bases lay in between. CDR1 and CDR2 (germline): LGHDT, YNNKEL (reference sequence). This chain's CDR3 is CASSRSRADQTGELFF. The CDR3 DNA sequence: TGTGCCAGCAGCCGATCAAGGGCGGACCAAACCGGGGAGCTGTTTTTT.

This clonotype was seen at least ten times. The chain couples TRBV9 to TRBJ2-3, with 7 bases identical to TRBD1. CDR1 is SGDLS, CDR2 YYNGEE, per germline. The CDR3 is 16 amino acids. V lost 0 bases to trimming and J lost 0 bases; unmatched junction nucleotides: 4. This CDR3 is CASSVVGDSSTDTQYF. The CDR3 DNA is TGTGCCAGCAGCGTAGTCGGGGACAGTAGCACAGATACGCAGTATTTT.

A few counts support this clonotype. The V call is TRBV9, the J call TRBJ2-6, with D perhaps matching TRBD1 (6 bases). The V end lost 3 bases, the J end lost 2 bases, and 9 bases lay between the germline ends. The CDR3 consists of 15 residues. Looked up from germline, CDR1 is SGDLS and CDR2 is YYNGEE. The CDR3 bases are TGTGCCAGCAGCGGCTCAGGGGCTGGGGCCAACGTCCTGACTTTC. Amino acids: CASSGSGAGANVLTF.

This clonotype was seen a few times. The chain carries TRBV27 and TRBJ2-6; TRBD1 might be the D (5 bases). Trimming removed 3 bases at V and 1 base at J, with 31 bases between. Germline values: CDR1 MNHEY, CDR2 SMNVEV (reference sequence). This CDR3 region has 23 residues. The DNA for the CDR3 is TGTGCCAGCAGTTTCCGGCCAGATGAACCTTCTGGACACCTTATTTCTGGGGCCAACGTCCTGACTTTC. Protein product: CASSFRPDEPSGHLISGANVLTF.

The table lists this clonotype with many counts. In DNA, the CDR3 is TGTGCCAGCACGGTAACAGCCCTCACAGATACGCAGTATTTT. This codes for CASTVTALTDTQYF. V usage is TRBV9 and J usage is TRBJ2-3, with D uncertain. V dropped 6 bases and J dropped 2 bases, with 13 bases sitting between them. This CDR3 spans 14 amino acids. Germline loops: CDR1 SGDLS, CDR2 YYNGEE.

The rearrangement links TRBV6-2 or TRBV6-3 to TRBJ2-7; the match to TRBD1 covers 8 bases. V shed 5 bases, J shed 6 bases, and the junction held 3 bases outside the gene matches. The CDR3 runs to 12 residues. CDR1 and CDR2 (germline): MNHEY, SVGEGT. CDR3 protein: CASSPGQVEQYF. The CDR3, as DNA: TGTGCCAGCAGTCCGGGACAGGTCGAGCAGTACTTC.

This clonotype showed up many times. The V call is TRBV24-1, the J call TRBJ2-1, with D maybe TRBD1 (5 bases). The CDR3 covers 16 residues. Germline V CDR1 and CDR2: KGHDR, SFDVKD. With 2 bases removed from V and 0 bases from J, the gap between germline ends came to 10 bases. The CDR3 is CATSDSGSGSYNEQFF. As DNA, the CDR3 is TGTGCCACCAGTGATTCAGGGTCGGGCTCCTACAATGAGCAGTTCTTC.

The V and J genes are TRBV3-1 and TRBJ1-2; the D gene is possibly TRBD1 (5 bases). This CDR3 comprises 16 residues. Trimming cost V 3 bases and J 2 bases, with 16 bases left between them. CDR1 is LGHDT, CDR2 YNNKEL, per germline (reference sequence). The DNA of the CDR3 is TGTGCCAGCAGCCATGGGGACCGCCCGAGGAACTATGGCTACACCTTC. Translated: CASSHGDRPRNYGYTF.

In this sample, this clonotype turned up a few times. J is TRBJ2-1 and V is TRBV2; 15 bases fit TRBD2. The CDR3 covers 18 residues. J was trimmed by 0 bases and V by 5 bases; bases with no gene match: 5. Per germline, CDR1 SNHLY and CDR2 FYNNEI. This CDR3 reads CASSKGLAGGSSYNEQFF. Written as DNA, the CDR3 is TGTGCCAGCAGTAAGGGACTAGCGGGAGGAAGCTCCTACAATGAGCAGTTCTTC. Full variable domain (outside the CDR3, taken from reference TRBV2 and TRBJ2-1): EPEVTQTPSHQVTQMGQEVILRCVPISNHLYFYWYRQILGQKVEFLVSFYNNEISEKSEIFDDQFSVERPDGSNFTLKIRSTKLEDSAMYFCASSKGLAGGSSYNEQFFGPGTRLTVL.